This is a list of T cell receptor beta chains from one sample in a study of T cells after yellow fever vaccination. MiXCR, applied by TCRdb to the 5' RACE reads, yields one record per CDR3 protein. This table has around 340,000 distinct CDR3 sequences, 12% appearing once. The sample consisted of CD4+ T cells sorted from PBMCs, taken 15 days after the yellow fever booster vaccination. Receptor source: a man between 18 and 35 years old who received the YFV17D yellow fever vaccine. Both conserved end residues are part of each CDR3. Fields, in order: V gene, D gene, CDR3 length, J gene, clone size, CDR3 protein, CDR3 DNA. D genes are given only for firm matches. Where a row states a size, it is once, few, many or the class of an expanded clone; other rows omit it.

>TRBV3-1|NA|16|TRBJ1-3|few
CASSQDGAGPGNTIYF
TGTGCCAGCAGCCAAGATGGGGCCGGACCGGGGAACACCATATATTTT
>TRBV24-1|TRBD1|14|TRBJ2-1|many
CATSDYGTGNEQFF
TGTGCCACCAGTGATTACGGGACAGGGAATGAGCAGTTCTTC
>TRBV10-2|TRBD2|17|TRBJ2-1|NA
CASSVLAGGLSSNEQFF
TGCGCCAGCAGTGTACTAGCGGGGGGCCTATCCAGCAATGAGCAGTTCTTC
>TRBV5-1|NA|16|TRBJ1-2|few
CASREGPQRANYGYTF
TGCGCCAGCAGAGAGGGACCTCAGCGGGCTAACTATGGCTACACCTTC
>TRBV20-1|NA|15|TRBJ2-5|NA
CSARQPSGLQETQYF
TGCAGTGCTAGACAACCCAGCGGACTACAAGAGACCCAGTACTTC
>TRBV12-3/TRBV12-4|TRBD2|14|TRBJ2-1|few
CASSIPQRGLEQFF
TGTGCCAGCAGCATCCCCCAGCGGGGGCTCGAGCAGTTCTTC
>TRBV6-5|NA|14|TRBJ2-7|few
CASSYQGGPYEQYF
TGTGCCAGCAGTTATCAAGGAGGGCCCTACGAGCAGTACTTC
>TRBV10-3|NA|17|TRBJ1-1|NA
CAIKVGVGGQRGTEAFF
TGTGCCATCAAGGTTGGGGTCGGGGGGCAGAGGGGCACTGAAGCTTTCTTT
>TRBV7-2|NA|14|TRBJ2-3|NA
CASSAGSAPMPQYF
TGTGCCAGCAGCGCCGGATCGGCCCCGATGCCGCAGTATTTT
>TRBV29-1|TRBD1|11|TRBJ1-1|few
CSLDRGTEAFF
TGCAGCTTAGACAGGGGCACTGAAGCTTTCTTT
>TRBV5-1|TRBD2|12|TRBJ2-1|NA
CASRGEGNEQFF
TGCGCCAGCAGGGGGGAGGGTAATGAGCAGTTCTTC
>TRBV5-8|TRBD2|15|TRBJ2-1|few
CASSSRTSGRNEQFF
TGTGCCAGCAGCTCTAGGACTAGCGGACGCAATGAGCAGTTCTTC
>TRBV20-1|NA|12|TRBJ1-4|few
CSVGGRREKLFF
TGCAGTGTGGGGGGCCGGCGCGAAAAACTGTTTTTT
>TRBV5-1|NA|15|TRBJ2-1|few
CASSLEAGSYNEQFF
TGCGCCAGCAGCTTGGAGGCAGGGTCCTACAATGAGCAGTTCTTC
>TRBV20-1|TRBD2|18|TRBJ2-2|NA
CSASAAGTSGANTGELFF
TGCAGTGCTAGCGCCGCCGGGACTAGCGGGGCGAACACCGGGGAGCTGTTTTTT
>TRBV5-1|TRBD2|17|TRBJ2-1|few
CASSLVLTSGGYNEQFF
TGCGCCAGCAGTCTGGTACTGACTAGCGGGGGGTACAATGAGCAGTTCTTC
>TRBV5-1|NA|17|TRBJ2-5|NA
CASSLGAGARIQETQYF
TGCGCCAGCAGCTTGGGCGCCGGGGCGAGAATTCAAGAGACCCAGTACTTC
>TRBV7-2|TRBD1|14|TRBJ2-5|NA
CASSSTGARETQYF
TGTGCCAGCAGTTCGACAGGGGCGCGGGAGACCCAGTACTTC
>TRBV7-3|TRBD1|14|TRBJ2-5|NA
CASSRTGPLETQYF
TGTGCCAGCAGCCGGACAGGGCCGTTGGAGACCCAGTACTTC
>TRBV19|TRBD1|15|TRBJ1-2|NA
CASSIDPDRGHGYTF
TGTGCCAGTAGTATCGACCCGGACAGGGGCCATGGCTACACCTTC
>TRBV7-9|NA|14|TRBJ1-2|few
CASSSTAPNYGYTF
TGTGCCAGCAGCTCGACCGCGCCTAACTATGGCTACACCTTC
>TRBV12-3/TRBV12-4|NA|16|TRBJ1-3|few
CASSLRSLGSGNTIYF
TGTGCCAGCAGTTTACGGTCCCTAGGCTCTGGAAACACCATATATTTT
>TRBV6-2/TRBV6-3|NA|16|TRBJ2-1|few
CASSYSRGGSYNEQFF
TGTGCCAGCAGTTATTCCAGGGGGGGCTCCTACAATGAGCAGTTCTTC
>TRBV9|TRBD2|15|TRBJ2-7|few
CASSAGTSGYYEQYF
TGTGCCAGCAGCGCCGGGACTAGCGGGTACTACGAGCAGTACTTC
>TRBV20-1|NA|14|TRBJ2-1|few
CSATGSQIYNEQFF
TGCAGTGCTACGGGATCTCAAATTTACAATGAGCAGTTCTTC
>TRBV20-1|NA|14|TRBJ1-5|NA
CSARVPGMIMAQHF
TGCAGTGCTAGAGTTCCAGGAATGATCATGGCCCAGCATTTT
>TRBV9|TRBD1|16|TRBJ2-5|NA
CASSAHGQGGSETQYF
TGTGCCAGCAGCGCGCACGGACAGGGCGGGTCGGAGACCCAGTACTTC
>TRBV2|NA|14|TRBJ1-1|NA
CASSGTASNTEAFF
TGTGCCAGCAGTGGGACAGCTTCGAACACTGAAGCTTTCTTT
>TRBV20-1|TRBD2|14|TRBJ2-5|NA
CSARTSGGAETQYF
TGCAGTGCTAGGACTAGCGGGGGCGCAGAGACCCAGTACTTC
>TRBV11-2|NA|13|TRBJ1-2|NA
CASSVTSGYGYTF
TGTGCCAGCTCAGTTACTTCGGGCTATGGCTACACCTTC
>TRBV7-2|NA|12|TRBJ2-3|many
CASSPSRDTQYF
TGTGCCAGCAGCCCCTCCAGAGATACGCAGTATTTT
>TRBV7-9|TRBD2|17|TRBJ2-1|NA
CASSLAEASGGVHEQFF
TGTGCCAGCAGCTTAGCCGAGGCTAGCGGGGGGGTCCATGAGCAGTTCTTC
>TRBV10-3|NA|13|TRBJ1-2|NA
CAISGGDVYGYTF
TGTGCCATCAGTGGGGGGGATGTCTATGGCTACACCTTC
>TRBV18|NA|14|TRBJ1-1|few
CASSPLGLNTEAFF
TGTGCCAGCTCACCACTGGGATTGAACACTGAAGCTTTCTTT
>TRBV5-1|NA|15|TRBJ2-7|many
CASSPSPGPTYEQYF
TGCGCCAGCAGCCCCAGCCCGGGCCCAACCTACGAGCAGTACTTC
>TRBV28|NA|17|TRBJ2-5|few
CATSPPRAIRGGETQYF
TGTGCCACCTCGCCACCCCGGGCGATCCGGGGAGGCGAGACCCAGTACTTC
>TRBV3-1|NA|14|TRBJ1-4|NA
CASSQGDTMEKLFF
TGTGCCAGCAGCCAAGGGGACACAATGGAAAAACTGTTTTTT
>TRBV20-1|TRBD2|15|TRBJ2-5|few
CSARASGGAHETQYF
TGCAGTGCTAGGGCTAGCGGGGGGGCCCACGAGACCCAGTACTTC
>TRBV20-1|TRBD1|17|TRBJ2-3|few
CSATPFTGAWSTDTQYF
TGCAGTGCTACCCCCTTTACAGGGGCGTGGAGCACAGATACGCAGTATTTT
>TRBV5-1|NA|13|TRBJ1-1|many
CASMRGAMTEAFF
TGCGCCAGCATGCGGGGGGCGATGACTGAAGCTTTCTTT
>TRBV20-1|NA|14|TRBJ2-7|NA
CSARRGNSGWEQYF
TGCAGTGCTAGGCGTGGTAATAGTGGCTGGGAGCAGTACTTC
>TRBV5-1|TRBD1|16|TRBJ2-1|many
CASSPTGGRSYNEQFF
TGCGCCAGCAGCCCAACAGGGGGGCGCTCCTACAATGAGCAGTTCTTC
>TRBV3-1|NA|16|TRBJ2-5|NA
CASSQLPYGFQETQYF
TGTGCCAGCAGCCAACTCCCCTACGGGTTCCAAGAGACCCAGTACTTC
>TRBV20-1|TRBD1|13|TRBJ1-2|few
CSALRGNERGYTF
TGCAGTGCCCTCAGGGGGAACGAGAGGGGCTACACCTTC
>TRBV5-1|NA|13|TRBJ2-3|many
CASSLVGEDTQYF
TGCGCCAGCAGCTTGGTAGGGGAGGATACGCAGTATTTT
>TRBV6-5|TRBD1|12|TRBJ1-4|few
CASRRGREKLFF
TGTGCCAGCAGGAGGGGGCGAGAAAAACTGTTTTTT
>TRBV6-6|TRBD2|16|TRBJ2-7|few
CASINYSGGNRYEQYF
TGTGCCAGCATCAACTATTCGGGGGGAAATAGGTACGAGCAGTACTTC
>TRBV6-1|NA|12|TRBJ2-5|NA
CASSVHWETQYF
TGTGCCAGCAGTGTCCACTGGGAGACCCAGTACTTC
>TRBV6-5|NA|14|TRBJ1-3|few
CASSQVLSGNTIYF
TGTGCCAGCAGCCAGGTTCTTTCTGGAAACACCATATATTTT
>TRBV12-3/TRBV12-4|NA|13|TRBJ1-1|many
CASSPRTNTEAFF
TGTGCCAGCAGCCCCCGGACGAACACTGAAGCTTTCTTT
>TRBV7-2|NA|14|TRBJ1-1|NA
CASSLGAPNTEAFF
TGTGCCAGCAGCTTAGGAGCCCCGAACACTGAAGCTTTCTTT
>TRBV9|NA|14|TRBJ2-1|few
CASGLASGYNEQFF
TGTGCCAGCGGCCTGGCATCTGGCTACAATGAGCAGTTCTTC
>TRBV28|TRBD1|15|TRBJ2-7|NA
CASGVWGQGPYEQYF
TGTGCCAGCGGAGTTTGGGGACAGGGCCCCTACGAGCAGTACTTC
>TRBV6-2/TRBV6-3|TRBD2|14|TRBJ2-3|NA
CASSWGGGAGTQYF
TGTGCCAGCAGCTGGGGCGGGGGGGCCGGTACGCAGTATTTT
>TRBV6-5|TRBD1|17|TRBJ2-6|few
CASSYWDRGAGANVLTF
TGTGCCAGCAGTTACTGGGACAGGGGAGCTGGGGCCAACGTCCTGACTTTC
>TRBV3-1|TRBD1|14|TRBJ1-6|few
CASSLSDRYSPLHF
TGTGCCAGCAGCCTCTCGGACAGGTATTCACCCCTCCACTTT
>TRBV4-1|NA|15|TRBJ2-5|NA
CASSQVGAAQETQYF
TGCGCCAGCAGCCAGGTCGGGGCAGCCCAAGAGACCCAGTACTTC
>TRBV11-2|TRBD2|16|TRBJ2-3|few
CASSPRGSGGLDTQYF
TGTGCCAGCAGCCCCCGAGGTAGCGGGGGGTTGGATACGCAGTATTTT